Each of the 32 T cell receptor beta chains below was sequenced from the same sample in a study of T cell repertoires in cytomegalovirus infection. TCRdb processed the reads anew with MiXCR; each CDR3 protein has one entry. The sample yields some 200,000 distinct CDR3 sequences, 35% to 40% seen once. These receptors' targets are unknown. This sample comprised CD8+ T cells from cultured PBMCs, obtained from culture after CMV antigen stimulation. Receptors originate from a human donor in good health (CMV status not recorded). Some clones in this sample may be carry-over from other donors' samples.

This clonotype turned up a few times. CDR3 residues: CASSAVTESSYEQYF. Here the CDR3 DNA reads TGTGCCAGCAGTGCGGTGACGGAGAGCTCCTACGAGCAGTACTTC. The chain combines TRBV6-6 with TRBJ2-7, with unresolved D. V lost 5 bases to trimming and J lost 0 bases, with 14 bases between them. This CDR3 has 15 residues. Germline V lookup: CDR1 MNHNY, CDR2 SVGAGI (reference sequence).

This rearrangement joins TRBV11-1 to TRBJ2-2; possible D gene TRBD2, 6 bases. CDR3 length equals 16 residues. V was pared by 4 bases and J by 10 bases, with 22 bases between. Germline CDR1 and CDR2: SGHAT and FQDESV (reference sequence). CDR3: CASSYQGLFGYVELFF. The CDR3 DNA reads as TGTGCCAGCAGCTACCAGGGACTGTTCGGTTACGTGGAGCTGTTTTTT.

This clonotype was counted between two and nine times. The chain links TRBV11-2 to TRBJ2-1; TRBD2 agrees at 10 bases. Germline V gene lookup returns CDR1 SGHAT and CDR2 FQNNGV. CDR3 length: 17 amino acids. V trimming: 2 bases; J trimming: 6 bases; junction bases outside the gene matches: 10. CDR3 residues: CASSLWQRGGGVNEQFF. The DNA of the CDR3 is TGTGCCAGCAGCTTATGGCAGCGGGGGGGCGGGGTCAATGAGCAGTTCTTC.

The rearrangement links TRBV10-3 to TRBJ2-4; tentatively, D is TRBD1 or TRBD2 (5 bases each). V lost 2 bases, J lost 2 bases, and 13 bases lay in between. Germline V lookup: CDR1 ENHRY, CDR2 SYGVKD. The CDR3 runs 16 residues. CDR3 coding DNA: TGTGCCATCAGTGAGACGAGGGCAGGGACCAAAAACATTCAGTACTTC. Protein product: CAISETRAGTKNIQYF.

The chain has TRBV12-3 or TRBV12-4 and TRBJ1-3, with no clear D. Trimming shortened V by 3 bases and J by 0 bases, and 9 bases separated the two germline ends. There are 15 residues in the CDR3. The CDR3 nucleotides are TGTGCCAGCAGTTTCCGCCTATACTCTGGAAACACCATATATTTT. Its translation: CASSFRLYSGNTIYF.

The CDR3 spells CASSQDIQLAGVHNEQFF. The CDR3 nucleotides are TGTGCCAGCAGCCAAGATATCCAGCTAGCGGGAGTCCACAATGAGCAGTTCTTC. The chain has TRBV4-2 and TRBJ2-1, with 10 bases aligning to TRBD2. V was pared by 0 bases and J by 5 bases, with 10 bases of the junction left unmatched. Germline V gives CDR1 LGHNA, CDR2 YNFKEQ. The CDR3 sequence is 18 residues long.

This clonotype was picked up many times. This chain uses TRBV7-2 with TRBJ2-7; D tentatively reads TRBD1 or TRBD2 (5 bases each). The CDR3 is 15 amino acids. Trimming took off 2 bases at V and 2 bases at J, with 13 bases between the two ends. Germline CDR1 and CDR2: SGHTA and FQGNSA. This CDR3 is CASSLIARGAYEQYF. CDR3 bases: TGTGCCAGCAGCTTAATAGCGAGAGGGGCCTACGAGCAGTACTTC. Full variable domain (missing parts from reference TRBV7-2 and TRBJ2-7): GAGVSQSPSNKVTEKGKDVELRCDPISGHTALYWYRQSLGQGLEFLIYFQGNSAPDKSGLPSDRFSAERTGGSVSTLTIQRTQQEDSAVYLCASSLIARGAYEQYFGPGTRLTVT.

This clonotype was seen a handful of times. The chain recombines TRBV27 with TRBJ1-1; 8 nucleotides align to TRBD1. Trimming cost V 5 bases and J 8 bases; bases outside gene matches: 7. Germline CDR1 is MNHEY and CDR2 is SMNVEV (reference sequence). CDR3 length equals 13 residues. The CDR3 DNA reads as TGTGCCAGCAGTGACCAGGACAGGGTGGAAGCTTTCTTT. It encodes CASSDQDRVEAFF.

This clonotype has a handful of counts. CDR3 nucleotides: TGTGCCAGCAGCTTCACACTAACGACTAGCCCTAGCACAGATACGCAGTATTTT. The encoded protein is CASSFTLTTSPSTDTQYF. This sequence joins TRBV5-6 and TRBJ2-3; 7 bases match TRBD2. This CDR3 has 18 amino acids. With 2 bases clipped from V and 0 bases from J, the junction kept 12 bases outside the gene matches. Looked up from germline, CDR1 is SGHDT and CDR2 is YYEEEE.

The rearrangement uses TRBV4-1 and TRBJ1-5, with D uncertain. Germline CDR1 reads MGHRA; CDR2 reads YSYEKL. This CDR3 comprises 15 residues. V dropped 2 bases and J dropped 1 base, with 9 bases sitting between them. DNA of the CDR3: TGCGCCAGCAGCCAAATTGTAGGGAGCAATCAGCCCCAGCATTTT. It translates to CASSQIVGSNQPQHF.

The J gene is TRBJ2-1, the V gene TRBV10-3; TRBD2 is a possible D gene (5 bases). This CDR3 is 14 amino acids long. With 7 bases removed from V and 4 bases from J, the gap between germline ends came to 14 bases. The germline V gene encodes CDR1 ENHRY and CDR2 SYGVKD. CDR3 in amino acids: CAIMGSGTYNEQFF. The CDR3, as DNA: TGTGCCATCATGGGGAGCGGAACATACAATGAGCAGTTCTTC.

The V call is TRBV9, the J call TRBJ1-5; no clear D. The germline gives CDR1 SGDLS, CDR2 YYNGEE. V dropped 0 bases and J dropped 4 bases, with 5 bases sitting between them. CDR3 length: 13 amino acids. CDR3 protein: CASSVAINQPQHF. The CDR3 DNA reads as TGTGCCAGCAGCGTAGCAATTAATCAGCCCCAGCATTTT.

CDR3 sequence reads: CASGLDSSYEQYF. CDR3 in DNA: TGTGCTAGTGGTTTGGACAGCTCCTACGAGCAGTACTTC. The rearrangement links TRBV12-5 to TRBJ2-7, with D unclear. V was shortened by 1 base and J by 0 bases, with 4 bases between the two germline ends. The CDR3 is 13 residues long. CDR1 and CDR2 from the germline V gene are LGHNT and FRNRAP.

CDR3 sequence: CATGDREAFF. The CDR3 coding sequence is TGTGCCACCGGAGACAGGGAAGCTTTCTTT. This chain joins TRBV4-2 and TRBJ1-1, with a weak D call TRBD1 (6 bases). The germline V gene encodes CDR1 LGHNA and CDR2 YNFKEQ. The CDR3 consists of 10 residues. Trimming took 10 bases from V and 8 from J, leaving 11 bases between them.

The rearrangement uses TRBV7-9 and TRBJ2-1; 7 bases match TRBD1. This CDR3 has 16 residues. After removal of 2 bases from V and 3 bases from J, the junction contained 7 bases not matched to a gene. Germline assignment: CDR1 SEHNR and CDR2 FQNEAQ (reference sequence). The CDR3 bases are TGTGCCAGCAGCTTATCTGGCAGGGGGTTCTACAATGAGCAGTTCTTC. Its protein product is CASSLSGRGFYNEQFF.

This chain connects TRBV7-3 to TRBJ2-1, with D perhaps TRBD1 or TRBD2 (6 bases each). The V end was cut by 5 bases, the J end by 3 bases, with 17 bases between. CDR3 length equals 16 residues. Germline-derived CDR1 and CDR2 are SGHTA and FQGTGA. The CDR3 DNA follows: TGTGCCAGCAGCCTCCACACGCGGGGACACTACAATGAGCAGTTCTTC. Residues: CASSLHTRGHYNEQFF.

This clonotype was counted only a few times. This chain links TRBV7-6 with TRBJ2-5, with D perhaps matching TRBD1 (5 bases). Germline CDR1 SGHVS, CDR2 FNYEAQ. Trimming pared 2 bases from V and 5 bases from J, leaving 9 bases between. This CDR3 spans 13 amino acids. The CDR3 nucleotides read TGTGCCAGCAGCTTACCTAGACAGGAGACCCAGTACTTC. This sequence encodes CASSLPRQETQYF.

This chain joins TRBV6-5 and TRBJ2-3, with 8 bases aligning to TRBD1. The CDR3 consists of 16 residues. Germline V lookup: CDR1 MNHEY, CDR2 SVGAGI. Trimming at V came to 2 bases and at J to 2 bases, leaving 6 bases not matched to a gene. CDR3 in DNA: TGTGCCAGCAGTTACGATTCAGGGGGCATCACAGATACGCAGTATTTT. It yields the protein CASSYDSGGITDTQYF.

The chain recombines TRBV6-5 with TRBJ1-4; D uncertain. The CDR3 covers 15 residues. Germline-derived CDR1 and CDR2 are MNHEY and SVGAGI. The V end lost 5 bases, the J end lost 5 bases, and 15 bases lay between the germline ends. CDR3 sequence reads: CASSMGWRRNEKLFF. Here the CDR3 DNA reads TGTGCCAGCAGTATGGGATGGCGGCGAAATGAAAAACTGTTTTTT.

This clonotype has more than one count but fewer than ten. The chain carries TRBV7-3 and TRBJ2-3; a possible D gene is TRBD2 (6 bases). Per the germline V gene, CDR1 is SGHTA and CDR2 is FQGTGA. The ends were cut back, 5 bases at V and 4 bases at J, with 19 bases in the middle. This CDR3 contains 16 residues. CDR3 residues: CASSPFRGGLADTQYF. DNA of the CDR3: TGTGCCAGCAGCCCCTTCCGTGGGGGGTTGGCAGATACGCAGTATTTT.

The CDR3 spells CASSPGRDHEKLFF. The DNA for the CDR3 is TGTGCCAGCAGCCCGGGACGAGACCATGAAAAACTGTTTTTT. This chain links TRBV28 with TRBJ1-4, with a possible D match to TRBD1 (5 bases). The CDR3 totals 14 residues. V lost 6 bases, J lost 6 bases, and 14 bases lay in between. From germline, CDR1 is MDHEN and CDR2 SYDVKM.

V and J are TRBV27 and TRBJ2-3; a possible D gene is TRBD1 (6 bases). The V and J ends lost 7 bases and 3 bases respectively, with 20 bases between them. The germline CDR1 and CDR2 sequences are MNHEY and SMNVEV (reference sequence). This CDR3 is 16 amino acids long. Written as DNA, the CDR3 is TGTGCCAGCAACCCCCAGGGGCTAATGAGAACAGATACGCAGTATTTT. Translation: CASNPQGLMRTDTQYF.

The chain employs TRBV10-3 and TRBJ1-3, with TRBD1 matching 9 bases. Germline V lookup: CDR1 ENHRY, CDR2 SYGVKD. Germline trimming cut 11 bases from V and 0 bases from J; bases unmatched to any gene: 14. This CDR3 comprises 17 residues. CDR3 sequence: CAVMAWTGEGSGNTIYF. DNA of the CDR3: TGTGCCGTCATGGCATGGACAGGGGAAGGCTCTGGAAACACCATATATTTT.

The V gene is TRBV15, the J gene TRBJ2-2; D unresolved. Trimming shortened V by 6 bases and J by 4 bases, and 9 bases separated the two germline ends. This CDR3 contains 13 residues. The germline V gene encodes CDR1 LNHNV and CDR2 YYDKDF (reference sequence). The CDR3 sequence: CATSERLTGELFF. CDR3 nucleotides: TGTGCCACCAGTGAGAGGCTCACCGGGGAGCTGTTTTTT.

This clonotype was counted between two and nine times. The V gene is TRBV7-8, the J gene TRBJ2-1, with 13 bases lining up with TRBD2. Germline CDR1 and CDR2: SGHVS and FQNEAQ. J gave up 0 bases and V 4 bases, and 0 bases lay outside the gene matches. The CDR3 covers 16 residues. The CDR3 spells CASSWTSGGSYNEQFF. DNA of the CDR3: TGTGCCAGCAGCTGGACTAGCGGGGGCTCCTACAATGAGCAGTTCTTC.

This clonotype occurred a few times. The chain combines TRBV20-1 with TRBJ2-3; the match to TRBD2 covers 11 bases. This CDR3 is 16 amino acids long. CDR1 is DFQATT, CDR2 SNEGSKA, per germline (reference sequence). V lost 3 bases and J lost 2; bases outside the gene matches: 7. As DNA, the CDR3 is TGCAGTGCTAGCTCGTCGACTAGCGGGGACACAGATACGCAGTATTTT. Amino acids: CSASSSTSGDTDTQYF.

The CDR3 coding sequence is TGTGCCAGCAGAAGAGGAGCGGGAGAGACCCAGTACTTC. This gives the protein CASRRGAGETQYF. This chain joins TRBV7-6 and TRBJ2-5; D is perhaps TRBD2 (6 bases). Trimming pared 6 bases from V and 4 bases from J, leaving 12 bases between. Germline V gives CDR1 SGHVS, CDR2 FNYEAQ. The CDR3 is made up of 13 amino acids.

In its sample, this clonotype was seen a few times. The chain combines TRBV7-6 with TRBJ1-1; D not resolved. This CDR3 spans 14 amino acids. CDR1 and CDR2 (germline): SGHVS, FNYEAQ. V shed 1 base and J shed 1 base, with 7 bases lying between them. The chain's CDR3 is CASSLVAGNTEAFF. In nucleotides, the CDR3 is TGTGCCAGCAGCTTAGTGGCGGGGAACACTGAAGCTTTCTTT.

In DNA form, the CDR3 reads TGTGCCAGCAGCTTCATTCTCGGACAGACCGTCTACGAGCAGTACTTC. It specifies CASSFILGQTVYEQYF. V usage is TRBV5-6 and J usage is TRBJ2-7, with D perhaps matching TRBD1 (6 bases). CDR1 SGHDT and CDR2 YYEEEE come from the germline V gene. The CDR3 contains 16 residues. V was shortened by 2 bases and J by 3 bases, with 18 bases between the two germline ends.

The CDR3 DNA follows: TGCGCCAGCAGTCAATCCCCGGACAGTACAACAAACACTGAAGCTTTCTTT. Amino acids: CASSQSPDSTTNTEAFF. The chain couples TRBV23-1 to TRBJ1-1; tentatively, D is TRBD1 (6 bases). TRBV23-1 falls under the ORF class, with uncertain function. The CDR3 extends over 17 amino acids. Trimming left V 0 bases short and J 2 bases short, with 16 bases between.

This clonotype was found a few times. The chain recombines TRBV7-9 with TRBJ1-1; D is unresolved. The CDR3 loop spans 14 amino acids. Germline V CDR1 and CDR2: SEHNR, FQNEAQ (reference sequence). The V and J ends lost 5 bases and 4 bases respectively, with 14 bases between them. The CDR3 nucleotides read TGTGCCAGCAGCCTCGGGGAGGGCGGCACTGAAGCTTTCTTT. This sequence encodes CASSLGEGGTEAFF.

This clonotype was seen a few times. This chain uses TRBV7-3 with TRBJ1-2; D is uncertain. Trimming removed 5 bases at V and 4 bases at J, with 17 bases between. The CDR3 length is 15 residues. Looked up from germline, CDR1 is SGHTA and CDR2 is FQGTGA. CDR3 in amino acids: CASSPNLRATYGYTF. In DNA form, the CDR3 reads TGTGCCAGCAGCCCTAATCTCCGGGCGACCTATGGCTACACCTTC.